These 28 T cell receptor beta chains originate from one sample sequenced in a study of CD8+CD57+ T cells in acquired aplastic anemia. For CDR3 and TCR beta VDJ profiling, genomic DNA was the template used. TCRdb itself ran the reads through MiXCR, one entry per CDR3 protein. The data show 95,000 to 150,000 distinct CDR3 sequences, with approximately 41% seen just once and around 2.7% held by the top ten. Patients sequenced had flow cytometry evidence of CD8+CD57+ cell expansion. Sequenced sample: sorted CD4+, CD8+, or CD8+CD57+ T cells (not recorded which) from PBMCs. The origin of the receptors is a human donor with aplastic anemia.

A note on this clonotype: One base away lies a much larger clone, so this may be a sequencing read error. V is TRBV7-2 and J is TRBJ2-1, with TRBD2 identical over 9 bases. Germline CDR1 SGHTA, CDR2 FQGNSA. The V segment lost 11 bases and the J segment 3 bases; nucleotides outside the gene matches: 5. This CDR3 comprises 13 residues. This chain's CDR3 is CAGGSGGYNEQFF. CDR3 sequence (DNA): TGTGCCGGGGGTAGCGGGGGCTACAATGAGCAGTTCTTC.

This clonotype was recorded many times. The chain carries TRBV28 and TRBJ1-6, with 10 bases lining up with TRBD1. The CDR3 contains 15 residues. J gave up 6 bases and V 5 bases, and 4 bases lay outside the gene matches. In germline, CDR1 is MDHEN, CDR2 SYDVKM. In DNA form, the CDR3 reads TGTGCCAGCAGTCGGGACAGGGGAGGTAATTCACCCCTCCACTTT. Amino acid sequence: CASSRDRGGNSPLHF.

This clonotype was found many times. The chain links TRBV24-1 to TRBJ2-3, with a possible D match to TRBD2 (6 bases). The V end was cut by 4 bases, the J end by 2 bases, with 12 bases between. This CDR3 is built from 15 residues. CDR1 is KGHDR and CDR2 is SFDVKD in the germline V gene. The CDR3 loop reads CATSDPRDSTDTQYF. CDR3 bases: TGTGCCACCAGTGACCCCCGGGACTCCACAGATACGCAGTATTTT.

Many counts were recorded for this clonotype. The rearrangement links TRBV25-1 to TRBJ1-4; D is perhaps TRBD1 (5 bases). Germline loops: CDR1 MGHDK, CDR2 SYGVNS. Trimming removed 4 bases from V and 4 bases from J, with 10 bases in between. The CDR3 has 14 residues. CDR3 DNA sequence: TGTGCCAGCAGTGCCGCGGGGGGTAATGAAAAACTGTTTTTT. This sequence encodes CASSAAGGNEKLFF.

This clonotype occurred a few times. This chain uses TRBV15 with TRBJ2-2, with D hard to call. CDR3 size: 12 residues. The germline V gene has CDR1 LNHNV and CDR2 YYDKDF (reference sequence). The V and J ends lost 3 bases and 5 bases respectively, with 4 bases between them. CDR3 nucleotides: TGTGCCACCAGCAGCGGGACCGGGGAGCTGTTTTTT. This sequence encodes CATSSGTGELFF.

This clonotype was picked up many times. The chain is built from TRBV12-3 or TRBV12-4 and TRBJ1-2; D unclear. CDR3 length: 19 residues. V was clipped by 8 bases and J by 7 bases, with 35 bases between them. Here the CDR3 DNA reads TGTGCCAGCCAACATGGACTGCGGGGAGGAGGCAGCCAGAAGGGTGGCTACACCTTC. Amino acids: CASQHGLRGGGSQKGGYTF.

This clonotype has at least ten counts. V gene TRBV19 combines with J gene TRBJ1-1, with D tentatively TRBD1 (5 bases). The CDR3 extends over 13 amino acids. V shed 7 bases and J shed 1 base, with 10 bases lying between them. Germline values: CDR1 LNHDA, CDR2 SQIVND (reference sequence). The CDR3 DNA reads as TGTGCCAGTAAGAGGGGACCGAACACTGAAGCTTTCTTT. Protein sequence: CASKRGPNTEAFF.

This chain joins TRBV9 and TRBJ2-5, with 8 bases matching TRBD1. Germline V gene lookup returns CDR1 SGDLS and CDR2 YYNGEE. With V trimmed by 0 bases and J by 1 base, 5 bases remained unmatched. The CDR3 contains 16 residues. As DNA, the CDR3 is TGTGCCAGCAGCGTAGGGGGACAGGCGTTCCAAGAGACCCAGTACTTC. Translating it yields CASSVGGQAFQETQYF.

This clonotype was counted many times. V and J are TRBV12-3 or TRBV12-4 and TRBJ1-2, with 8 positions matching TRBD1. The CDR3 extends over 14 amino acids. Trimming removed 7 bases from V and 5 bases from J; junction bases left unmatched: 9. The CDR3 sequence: CASTNGQGHYGYTF. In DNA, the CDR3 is TGTGCCAGCACCAACGGACAGGGCCATTATGGCTACACCTTC.

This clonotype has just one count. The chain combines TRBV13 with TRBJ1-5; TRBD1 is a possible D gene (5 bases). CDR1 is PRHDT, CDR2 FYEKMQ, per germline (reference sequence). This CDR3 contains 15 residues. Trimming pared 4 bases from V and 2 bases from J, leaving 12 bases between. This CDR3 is CASSSRVFGNQPQHF. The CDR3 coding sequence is TGTGCCAGCAGCTCCAGGGTATTCGGCAATCAGCCCCAGCATTTT.

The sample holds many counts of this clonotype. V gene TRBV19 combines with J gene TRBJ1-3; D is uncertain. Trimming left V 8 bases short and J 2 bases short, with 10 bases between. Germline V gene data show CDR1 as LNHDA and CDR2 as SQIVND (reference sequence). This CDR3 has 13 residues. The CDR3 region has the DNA TGTGCCAGTTCAAATTGGGCTGGAAACACCATATATTTT. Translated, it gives CASSNWAGNTIYF.

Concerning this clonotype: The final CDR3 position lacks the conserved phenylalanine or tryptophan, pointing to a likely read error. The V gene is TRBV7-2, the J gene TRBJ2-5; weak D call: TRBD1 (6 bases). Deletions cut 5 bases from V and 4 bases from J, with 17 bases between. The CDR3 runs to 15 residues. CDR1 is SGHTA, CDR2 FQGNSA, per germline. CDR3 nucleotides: TGTGCCAGCAGCCTAACCCTACAGGGAGCAGAGACCCAGTACCTC. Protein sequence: CASSLTLQGAETQYL.

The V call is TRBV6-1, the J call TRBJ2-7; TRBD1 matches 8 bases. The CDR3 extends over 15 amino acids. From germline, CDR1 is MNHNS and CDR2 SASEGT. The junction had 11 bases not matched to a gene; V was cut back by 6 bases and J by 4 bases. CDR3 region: CASRAPGTGQYEQYF. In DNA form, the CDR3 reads TGTGCCAGCAGAGCACCCGGGACAGGACAATACGAGCAGTACTTC.

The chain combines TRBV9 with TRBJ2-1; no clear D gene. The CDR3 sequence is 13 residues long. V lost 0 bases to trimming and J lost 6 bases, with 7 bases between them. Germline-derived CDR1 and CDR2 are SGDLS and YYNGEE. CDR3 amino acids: CASSVAGSNEQFF. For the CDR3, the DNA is TGTGCCAGCAGCGTAGCTGGAAGCAATGAGCAGTTCTTC.

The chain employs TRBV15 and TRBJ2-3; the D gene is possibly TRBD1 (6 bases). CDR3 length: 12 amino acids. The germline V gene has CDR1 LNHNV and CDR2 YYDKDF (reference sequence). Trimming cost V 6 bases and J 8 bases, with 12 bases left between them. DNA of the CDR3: TGTGCCACCAGTGCCACAGGGCCTACGCAGTATTTT. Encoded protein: CATSATGPTQYF.

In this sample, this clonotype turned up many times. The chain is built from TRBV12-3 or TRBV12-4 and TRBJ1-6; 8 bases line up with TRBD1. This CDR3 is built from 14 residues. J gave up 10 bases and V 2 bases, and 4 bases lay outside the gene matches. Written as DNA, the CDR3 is TGTGCCAGCAGTTTACAGGGGGCCCGATCACCCCTCCACTTT. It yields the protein CASSLQGARSPLHF.

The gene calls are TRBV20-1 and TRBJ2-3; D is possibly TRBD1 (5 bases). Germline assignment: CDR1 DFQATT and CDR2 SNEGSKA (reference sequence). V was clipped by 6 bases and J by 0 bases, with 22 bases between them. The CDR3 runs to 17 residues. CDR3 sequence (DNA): TGCAGTGCATTAACACCGACAGTCACTTTAAGCACAGATACGCAGTATTTT. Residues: CSALTPTVTLSTDTQYF.

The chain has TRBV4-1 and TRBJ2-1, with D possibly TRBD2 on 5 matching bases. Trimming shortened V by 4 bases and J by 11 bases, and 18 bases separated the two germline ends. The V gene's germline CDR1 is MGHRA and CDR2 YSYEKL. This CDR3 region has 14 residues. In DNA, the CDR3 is TGCGCCAGCAGCCCTGACTCGGGGTTACTGAAGCAGTTCTTC. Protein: CASSPDSGLLKQFF.

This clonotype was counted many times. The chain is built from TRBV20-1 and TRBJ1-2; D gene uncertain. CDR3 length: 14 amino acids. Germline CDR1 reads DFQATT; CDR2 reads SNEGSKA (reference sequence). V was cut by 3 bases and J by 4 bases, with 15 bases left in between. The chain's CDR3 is CSARPTGGPYGYTF. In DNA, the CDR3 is TGCAGTGCTAGGCCCACGGGAGGGCCCTATGGCTACACCTTC.

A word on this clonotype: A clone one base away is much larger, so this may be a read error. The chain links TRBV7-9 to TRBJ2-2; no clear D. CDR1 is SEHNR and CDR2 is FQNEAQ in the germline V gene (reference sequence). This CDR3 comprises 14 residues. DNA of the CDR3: TGTCCCAGCAGCTTTGGAGCGAACACCGGGGAGCTGTTTTTT. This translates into CPSSFGANTGELFF.

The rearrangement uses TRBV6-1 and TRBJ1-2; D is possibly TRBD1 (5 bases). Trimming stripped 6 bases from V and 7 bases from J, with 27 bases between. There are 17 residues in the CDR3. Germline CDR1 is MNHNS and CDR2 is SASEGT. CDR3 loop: CASSFDGGGMPLSGYTF. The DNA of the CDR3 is TGTGCCAGCAGCTTCGACGGGGGAGGCATGCCGCTATCTGGCTACACCTTC.

The CDR3 sequence: CASSQLGGQPQHF. The CDR3 coding sequence is TGTGCCAGCAGCCAACTAGGGGGTCAGCCCCAGCATTTT. The V and J genes are TRBV7-4 and TRBJ1-5; D is perhaps TRBD1 (6 bases). Germline CDR1 and CDR2: SGHVT and SQSDAQ. Trimming took off 5 bases at V and 6 bases at J, with 11 bases between the two ends. The CDR3 spans 13 residues.

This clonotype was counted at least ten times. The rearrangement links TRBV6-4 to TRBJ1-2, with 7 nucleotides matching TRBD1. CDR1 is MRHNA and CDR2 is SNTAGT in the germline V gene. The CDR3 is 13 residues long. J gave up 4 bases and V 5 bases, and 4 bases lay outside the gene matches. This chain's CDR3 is CASSNGTVYGYTF. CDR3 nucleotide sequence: TGTGCCAGCAGTAACGGGACAGTCTATGGCTACACCTTC.

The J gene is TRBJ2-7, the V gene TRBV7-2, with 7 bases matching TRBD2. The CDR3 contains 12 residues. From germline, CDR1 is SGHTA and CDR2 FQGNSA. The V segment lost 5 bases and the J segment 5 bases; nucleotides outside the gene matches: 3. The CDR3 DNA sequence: TGTGCCAGCAGCGAGGGAGGGCACGAGCAGTACTTC. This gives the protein CASSEGGHEQYF.

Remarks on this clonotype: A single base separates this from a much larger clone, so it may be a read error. The CDR3, as DNA: TGTGCCAGCAGTGACAGGGACGCTGACTATGGCTACACCTTC. Translation: CASSDRDADYGYTF. The V and J genes are TRBV2 and TRBJ1-2, with TRBD1 as a possible D gene (5 bases). Trimming pared 3 bases from V and 3 bases from J, leaving 11 bases between. Germline V gene lookup returns CDR1 SNHLY and CDR2 FYNNEI. The CDR3 extends over 14 amino acids. The full variable domain, with the rest looked up from reference TRBV2 and TRBJ1-2, is EPEVTQTPSHQVTQMGQEVILRCVPISNHLYFYWYRQILGQKVEFLVSFYNNEISEKSEIFDDQFSVERPDGSNFTLKIRSTKLEDSAMYFCASSDRDADYGYTFGSGTRLTVV.

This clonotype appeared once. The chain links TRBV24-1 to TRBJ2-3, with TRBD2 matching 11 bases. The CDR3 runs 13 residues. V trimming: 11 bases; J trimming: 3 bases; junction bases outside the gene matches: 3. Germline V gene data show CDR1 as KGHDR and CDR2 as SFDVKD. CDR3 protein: CAITSGSTDTQYF. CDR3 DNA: TGTGCCATTACTAGCGGGAGTACAGATACGCAGTATTTT.

CDR3 sequence: CASSEFVTGAGELFF. The CDR3 nucleotides are TGTGCCAGCAGTGAATTCGTAACAGGCGCCGGGGAGCTGTTTTTT. V usage is TRBV2 and J usage is TRBJ2-2, with D perhaps matching TRBD1 (5 bases). Germline loops: CDR1 SNHLY, CDR2 FYNNEI. The CDR3 has 15 amino acids. Between the trimmed V and J ends, which lost 2 bases and 6 bases, there was a span of 13 bases.

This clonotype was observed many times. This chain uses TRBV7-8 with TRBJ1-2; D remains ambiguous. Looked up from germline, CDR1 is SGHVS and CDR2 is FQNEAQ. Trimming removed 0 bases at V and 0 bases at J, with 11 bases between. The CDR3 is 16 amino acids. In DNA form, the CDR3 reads TGTGCCAGCAGCTTAGCGAGGGCGGGATCTAACTATGGCTACACCTTC. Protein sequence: CASSLARAGSNYGYTF.